This TCR beta chain was captured in a study of T cells in Graves' hyperthyroidism and ophthalmopathy. Study-wide background: The authors collected peripheral blood at initial diagnosis, before any treatment. Study-wide results and limits: Most thyroid clonotypes expanded above 0.001 appeared in blood too. Ophthalmopathy could be told apart from stable hyperthyroidism with a 13 V-J model.

RNA transcripts provided the source from which TCR beta CDR3 regions were amplified. HTBI primers were used for first-round RT-PCR of the TCR CDR3. TCRdb re-derived calls from the multiplex PCR reads in MiXCR, one entry per CDR3 protein. The table lists about 690,000 distinct CDR3 sequences, 15% to 20% of them singletons, with 15% in the top ten. The PBMCs had their origin in more than 9.5 ml of fresh peripheral blood. This clonotype was counted many times. Its antigen is not identified. The V gene lost 3 bases and the J gene lost 4 bases, with 10 bases spanning the gap. Germline values: CDR1 SNHLY, CDR2 FYNNEI. The CDR3 has 13 residues.

Sequencing used blood. The origin of this receptor is a middle-aged man with Graves' hyperthyroidism. V is TRBV2 and J is TRBJ2-7; D is ambiguous. CDR3 nucleotide sequence: TGTGCCAGCAGTGAGGTCAGGCATTACGAGCAGTACTTC. The encoded protein is CASSEVRHYEQYF.